These 23 T cell receptor beta chains were sequenced from one sample in a study of blood T cell repertoires in COVID-19. This table comes from immunoSEQ multiplex PCR, and its TCRdb copy is limited to in-frame clones, with some not included. This repertoire shows roughly 25,000 clones, approximately 74% found once; its top ten account for just over 6.5%. The sample consisted of peripheral blood. These receptors were obtained from a man aged 50 to 60 with COVID-19, enrolled during active disease.

This clone occurred once. The chain carries TRBV10-2 and TRBJ1-1; no firm D call. Germline CDR1 WSHSY, CDR2 SAAADI. Trimming took off 2 bases at V and 4 bases at J, with 8 bases between the two ends. The CDR3 has 13 amino acids. CDR3 nucleotides: TGCGCCAGCAGTGAGGTGTGGGCCACTGAAGCTTTCTTT. Protein sequence: CASSEVWATEAFF.

The rearrangement joins TRBV13 to TRBJ2-2; weak D call: TRBD1 (6 bases). V lost 6 bases and J 2 bases, leaving 10 bases between the germline ends. CDR3 length: 14 amino acids. Germline loops: CDR1 PRHDT, CDR2 FYEKMQ (reference sequence). CDR3: CASRATGNTGELFF. DNA of the CDR3: TGTGCCAGCAGGGCGACAGGAAACACCGGGGAGCTGTTTTTT.

This chain joins TRBV14 and TRBJ2-1; TRBD1 agrees at 9 bases. Germline V gene sequence: CDR1 SGHDN, CDR2 FVKESK. The CDR3 runs 14 residues. Trimming took 1 base from V and 8 from J; bases not matched to a gene: 3. DNA of the CDR3: TGTGCCAGCAGCCAAGTCACAGGGGGCTATGAGCAGTTCTTC. It specifies CASSQVTGGYEQFF.

The chain links TRBV28 to TRBJ2-1; TRBD2 matches at 9 bases. With 7 bases clipped from V and 6 bases from J, the junction kept 10 bases outside the gene matches. Germline V lookup: CDR1 MDHEN, CDR2 SYDVKM. The CDR3 is 15 amino acids. The CDR3 nucleotides are TGTGCCAGCATGTCATTCGGCGGGGGGGTCAATGAGCAGTTCTTC. Its protein product is CASMSFGGGVNEQFF.

The chain carries TRBV10-3 and TRBJ1-2; 9 bases line up with TRBD1. The CDR3 is 14 amino acids. Germline CDR1 reads ENHRY; CDR2 reads SYGVKD. J was trimmed by 2 bases and V by 6 bases; bases with no gene match: 4. The CDR3, as DNA: TGTGCCATCAGGGGACAGGGACTGAACTATGGCTACACCTTC. It is translated as CAIRGQGLNYGYTF.

This chain uses TRBV28 with TRBJ2-7; 8 bases match TRBD2. Germline V gives CDR1 MDHEN, CDR2 SYDVKM. This CDR3 spans 15 amino acids. With 3 bases clipped from V and 2 bases from J, the junction kept 6 bases outside the gene matches. Here the CDR3 DNA reads TGTGCCAGCAGTTTCCCGTTAGCGGGGACCTACGAGCAGTACTTC. It encodes CASSFPLAGTYEQYF.

CDR3 in DNA: TGTGCCAGCTCGCGGCGGGACAGACAGAACACTGAAGCTTTCTTT. Translation gives CASSRRDRQNTEAFF. The rearrangement joins TRBV18 to TRBJ1-1; 7 positions match TRBD1. CDR3 length equals 15 residues. Germline values: CDR1 KGHSH, CDR2 LQKENI. The V and J ends lost 6 bases and 1 base, in that order; junction bases with no gene match: 8.

The rearrangement joins TRBV5-1 to TRBJ1-2, with TRBD1 matching 8 bases. CDR3 length: 15 amino acids. Germline V CDR1 and CDR2: SGHRS, YFSETQ. Trimming at V came to 4 bases and at J to 0 bases, leaving 5 bases not matched to a gene. CDR3 nucleotide sequence: TGCGCCAGCAGCCCGACAGGGGAAGCTAACTATGGCTACACCTTC. This gives the protein CASSPTGEANYGYTF.

The chain employs TRBV11-1 and TRBJ2-7; TRBD1 matches at 12 bases. V lost 5 bases, J lost 6 bases, and 8 bases stayed unmatched. The germline CDR1 and CDR2 sequences are SGHAT and FQDESV (reference sequence). The CDR3 extends over 15 amino acids. The CDR3 DNA sequence: TGTGCCAGCAGCATCCCGGGACAGGGGGCCCGCGAGCAGTACTTC. Amino acid sequence: CASSIPGQGAREQYF.

The chain is built from TRBV27 and TRBJ2-7, with 11 bases lining up with TRBD1. This CDR3 contains 15 residues. Germline V gene sequence: CDR1 MNHEY, CDR2 SMNVEV (reference sequence). V gave up 5 bases and J gave up 2 bases; unmatched junction bases: 5. The CDR3 loop reads CASSARDRGAYEQYF. The DNA of the CDR3 is TGTGCCAGCAGTGCCCGGGACAGGGGGGCCTACGAGCAGTACTTC.

The count of this clone is one. The chain is built from TRBV10-1 and TRBJ2-2; D is possibly TRBD1 (6 bases). The CDR3 has 15 amino acids. V was shortened by 8 bases and J by 2 bases, with 15 bases between the two germline ends. Germline V gene sequence: CDR1 WNHNN, CDR2 SYGVQD (reference sequence). CDR3 sequence (DNA): TGCGCCAGCGCCTCCGGGACACTAAACACCGGGGAGCTGTTTTTT. Translation: CASASGTLNTGELFF.

The chain recombines TRBV24-1 with TRBJ2-1, with 8 bases identical to TRBD2. The CDR3 totals 15 residues. The V and J ends lost 6 bases and 8 bases, in that order; junction bases with no gene match: 11. Germline CDR1 and CDR2: KGHDR and SFDVKD. The CDR3 sequence is CATSIGTRSPYEQFF. Written as DNA, the CDR3 is TGTGCCACCAGTATTGGGACTAGGTCTCCATATGAGCAGTTCTTC.

The chain has TRBV9 and TRBJ2-7, with D possibly matching TRBD2 (5 bases). This CDR3 has 15 residues. CDR1 and CDR2 from the germline V gene are SGDLS and YYNGEE. V lost 2 bases and J 5 bases, leaving 17 bases between the germline ends. The CDR3 sequence: CASSVSAGFIDEQYF. CDR3 bases: TGTGCCAGCAGCGTTAGCGCGGGTTTCATCGACGAGCAGTACTTC. The full variable domain, in which reference TRBV9 and TRBJ2-7 provide the parts outside the CDR3, is DSGVTQTPKHLITATGQRVTLRCSPRSGDLSVYWYQQSLDQGLQFLIQYYNGEERAKGNILERFSAQQFPDLHSELNLSSLELGDSALYFCASSVSAGFIDEQYFGPGTRLTVT.

The gene calls are TRBV2 and TRBJ1-1; TRBD1 matches 7 bases. With V trimmed by 4 bases and J by 5 bases, 4 bases remained unmatched. Germline V gives CDR1 SNHLY, CDR2 FYNNEI. This CDR3 contains 13 residues. CDR3 sequence (DNA): TGTGCCAGCAGTGGACAGGGCAGAACTGAAGCTTTCTTT. Its translation is CASSGQGRTEAFF.

This clone was seen more than once but under ten times. J is TRBJ1-2 and V is TRBV28; a possible D gene is TRBD1 (5 bases). There are 12 residues in the CDR3. Trimming left V 3 bases short and J 7 bases short, with 9 bases between. Germline V gene lookup returns CDR1 MDHEN and CDR2 SYDVKM. CDR3 nucleotide sequence: TGTGCCAGCAGTTTGATGGGGGGTGGCTACACCTTC. As protein: CASSLMGGGYTF.

The chain carries TRBV5-6 and TRBJ2-1; 9 bases are a match to TRBD2. The CDR3 is 15 amino acids. Germline CDR1 SGHDT, CDR2 YYEEEE. Trimming at V came to 1 base and at J to 4 bases, leaving 3 bases not matched to a gene. This chain's CDR3 is CASSLFSGGYNEQFF. DNA for the CDR3: TGTGCCAGCAGCTTGTTTAGCGGGGGATACAATGAGCAGTTCTTC.

This chain joins TRBV12-3 or TRBV12-4 and TRBJ1-5; D may be TRBD1 (5 bases). The CDR3 totals 12 residues. With 6 bases removed from V and 6 bases from J, the gap between germline ends came to 9 bases. The CDR3 reads CASRQGLQPQHF. The CDR3 region has the DNA TGTGCCAGCAGGCAGGGTCTTCAGCCCCAGCATTTT.

V usage is TRBV4-2 and J usage is TRBJ2-3; 10 bases fit TRBD2. Germline-derived CDR1 and CDR2 are LGHNA and YNFKEQ. The CDR3 sequence is 14 residues long. The trim removed 8 bases at V and 2 bases at J, leaving 4 bases unmatched. CDR3 sequence reads: CASAGLAVTDTQYF. CDR3 DNA sequence: TGTGCCAGCGCAGGACTAGCGGTCACAGATACGCAGTATTTT.

This clone was found once. The chain is built from TRBV5-4 and TRBJ1-2; 7 nucleotides agree with TRBD1. The CDR3 sequence is 14 residues long. V lost 0 bases, J lost 7 bases, and 6 bases stayed unmatched. Looked up from germline, CDR1 is SGHNT and CDR2 is YYREEE (reference sequence). In nucleotides, the CDR3 is TGTGCCAGCAGCTTGGCAAACAGGGGAGGTGGCTACACCTTC. It specifies CASSLANRGGGYTF.

The chain is built from TRBV28 and TRBJ1-1, with a possible D match to TRBD1 (5 bases). This CDR3 has 16 residues. Germline CDR1 and CDR2: MDHEN and SYDVKM. Trimming took off 2 bases at V and 5 bases at J, with 18 bases between the two ends. Here the CDR3 DNA reads TGTGCCAGCAGTTTAGGCGGGGCTGGCGAGGGAACTGAAGCTTTCTTT. It codes for CASSLGGAGEGTEAFF.

This chain uses TRBV18 with TRBJ2-3, with D possibly being TRBD1 (5 bases). The CDR3 is 14 amino acids. CDR1 KGHSH and CDR2 LQKENI come from the germline V gene. V lost 3 bases to trimming and J lost 0 bases, with 7 bases between them. The CDR3 protein is CASSPRQSTDTQYF. The CDR3 nucleotides are TGTGCCAGCTCACCTCGACAGAGCACAGATACGCAGTATTTT.

The table lists this clone with a few counts. The rearrangement uses TRBV5-5 and TRBJ1-4; D uncertain. Germline loops: CDR1 SGHKS, CDR2 YYEKEE (reference sequence). This CDR3 has 15 amino acids. V shed 0 bases and J shed 0 bases, with 6 bases lying between them. CDR3 protein: CASSLGAATNEKLFF. In DNA, the CDR3 is TGTGCCAGCAGCTTGGGGGCAGCAACTAATGAAAAACTGTTTTTT.

V is TRBV19 and J is TRBJ1-4; 7 nucleotides line up with TRBD1. Trimming cost V 5 bases and J 6 bases; bases outside gene matches: 9. The CDR3 totals 15 residues. Looked up from germline, CDR1 is LNHDA and CDR2 is SQIVND (reference sequence). The CDR3 DNA is TGTGCCAGTAGTGTAGTACAGGGGAGCGATGAAAAACTGTTTTTT. It encodes CASSVVQGSDEKLFF.